The 7 T cell receptor beta chains below were found in one sample sequenced in a study of T cell responses to AZD1222 COVID-19 vaccine. Method: immunoSEQ multiplex PCR; TCRdb's copy keeps in-frame clones and lacks some. In the table there are 100,000 to 150,000 clones, 85% to 95% of which are singletons. Sequenced here: peripheral blood, sampled on day 0 of AZD1222 vaccination. The source is an adult in good health.

V gene TRBV7-2 combines with J gene TRBJ2-7; weak D call: TRBD2 (6 bases). Germline loops: CDR1 SGHTA, CDR2 FQGNSA. The CDR3 sequence is 13 residues long. Trimming shortened V by 3 bases and J by 1 base, and 7 bases separated the two germline ends. The CDR3 loop is CASSFSGSYEQYF. The DNA for the CDR3 is TGTGCCAGCAGCTTTAGCGGATCCTACGAGCAGTACTTC.

The count of this clone is one. Other DNA sequences in this specimen translate into the identical CDR3. This chain connects TRBV19 to TRBJ1-1, with no clear D. Per germline, CDR1 LNHDA and CDR2 SQIVND (reference sequence). The length of the CDR3 is 12 residues. V was shortened by 6 bases and J by 5 bases, with 10 bases between the two germline ends. CDR3 coding DNA: TGTGCCAGTAGGCCCGGAACGACTGAAGCTTTCTTT. It specifies CASRPGTTEAFF.

V and J are TRBV30 and TRBJ1-5; weak D call: TRBD1 (6 bases). Trimming shortened V by 1 base and J by 6 bases, and 19 bases separated the two germline ends. This CDR3 region has 16 residues. Germline V gives CDR1 GTSNPN, CDR2 SVGIG (reference sequence). CDR3 in amino acids: CAWSGTASGLGQPQHF. Written as DNA, the CDR3 is TGTGCCTGGAGTGGGACAGCTAGTGGTTTAGGTCAGCCCCAGCATTTT.

The chain is built from TRBV12-3 or TRBV12-4 and TRBJ2-1; maybe TRBD1 (5 bases). The CDR3 has 13 amino acids. V was pared by 6 bases and J by 4 bases, with 10 bases between. CDR3 bases: TGTGCCAGCAGCTTGGGGCAGTACAATGAGCAGTTCTTC. Translated: CASSLGQYNEQFF.

The genes are TRBV3-1 (or the pseudogene TRBV3-2) and TRBJ1-2; D gene uncertain. The ends were cut back, 4 bases at V and 0 bases at J, with 6 bases in the middle. This CDR3 contains 13 residues. Germline V CDR1 and CDR2: LGHDT, YNNKEL (reference sequence). The CDR3 nucleotides read TGTGCCAGCAGCCTAAGAGCTAACTATGGCTACACCTTC. It encodes CASSLRANYGYTF.

The chain recombines TRBV27 with TRBJ2-7; TRBD2 matches at 12 bases. CDR1 and CDR2 (germline): MNHEY, SMNVEV (reference sequence). The length of the CDR3 is 14 residues. J lost 4 bases, V lost 5 bases, and 3 bases had no gene match. CDR3 in amino acids: CASSLLAGGYEQYF. The CDR3 nucleotides read TGTGCCAGCAGTCTACTAGCGGGGGGTTACGAGCAGTACTTC.

This chain links TRBV25-1 with TRBJ2-2, with TRBD1 identical over 9 bases. CDR1 and CDR2 (germline): MGHDK, SYGVNS. This CDR3 contains 13 residues. V lost 11 bases to trimming and J lost 7 bases; unmatched junction nucleotides: 8. CDR3 region: CAVQGALGGELFF. For the CDR3, the DNA is TGTGCCGTACAGGGGGCGCTTGGCGGGGAGCTGTTTTTT. The whole variable domain, remainder taken from reference TRBV25-1 and TRBJ2-2, is EADIYQTPRYLVIGTGKKITLECSQTMGHDKMYWYQQDPGMELHLIHYSYGVNSTEKGDLSSESTVSRIRTEHFPLTLESARPSHTSQYLCAVQGALGGELFFGEGSRLTVL.